What follows are 2 T cell receptor beta chains derived from one specimen sequenced in a study of CXCR3-negative and CXCR3-positive naive CD8 T cells (dated by TCRdb to the late 2010s). Instrument used: NextSeq 550. The Human TCR Profiling Kit (MiLaboratory) was used to prepare UMI-labeled 5' RACE TRB cDNA libraries. TCRdb reprocessed the reads and lists each CDR3 protein sequence as a single entry, with no DNA. This sample's table carries tens of thousands of distinct CDR3 sequences. Of the sample, about 1.6% falls within the top ten clones. The sample taken for sequencing was naive CXCR3- CD8+ T cells from blood. Sample cell subset or site, as interpreted from the label and publication: CD45RO-CCR7+CD27+CD95- naive CD8+ T cells lacking CXCR3 (TNR3-). The receptors were gathered from a human donor in good health. Some clones in this sample may be carry-over from other donors' samples.

V is TRBV5-6 and J is TRBJ2-7. Germline V gives CDR1 SGHDT, CDR2 YYEEEE. The CDR3 has 13 amino acids. CDR3 in amino acids: CASSLDRGTEQYF. Using reference TRBV5-6 and TRBJ2-7 for the parts outside the CDR3, the full variable domain is DAGVTQSPTHLIKTRGQQVTLRCSPKSGHDTVSWYQQALGQGPQFIFQYYEEEERQRGNFPDRFSGHQFPNYSSELNVNALLLGDSALYLCASSLDRGTEQYFGPGTRLTVT.

The genes are TRBV29-1 and TRBJ1-2. The CDR3 totals 16 residues. Germline values: CDR1 SQVTM, CDR2 ANQGSEA. The CDR3 region is CSVELTTNSMRDGYTF.